This TCR beta chain was sequenced during a study of response to subunit inactivated influenza vaccine. General observations from the study: The authors suggested that few new T cells are recruited per seasonal influenza vaccination.

In this sample, this clonotype turned up a few times. The target antigen is unknown. TCRdb processed the RT-PCR reads anew with MiXCR; each CDR3 protein has one entry. The table records hundreds of thousands of distinct CDR3 sequences, approximately 18% of them present only once. V lost 1 base, J lost 3 bases, and 10 bases lay in between. Germline CDR1 is DFQATT and CDR2 is SNEGSKA (reference sequence). This CDR3 region has 14 residues. Source: PBMCs from blood, taken more than 4 days after vaccination. The receptor was derived from a man aged 50-60 years who received an inactivated influenza vaccine. The gene calls are TRBV20-1 and TRBJ2-1; no definite D call. For the CDR3, the DNA is TGCAGTGCTAGAGCGGGTAGCAACTACAATGAGCAGTTCTTC. Amino acids: CSARAGSNYNEQFF.